This T cell receptor beta chain came from a study of shared clonotypes between healthy human individuals. Study overall: Donors consisted of two women and three men between 18 and 49. Study-wide findings and caveats: Shared clonotypes: about 5% naive CD4, under 4% naive CD8, 2.3% memory CD4, 0.4% to 0.5% memory CD8.

Trimming removed 1 base from V and 4 bases from J; junction bases left unmatched: 7. This CDR3 spans 17 amino acids. The germline V gene encodes CDR1 SGHDN and CDR2 FVKESK. Deep was the level at which the assay was run. Methods used by the authors: Quality scores were absent from the junction-only immunoSEQ sequences, so filtering differed. The assay was immunoSEQ multiplex PCR, and TCRdb's table has in-frame clones only and misses some. Clone size and the V and J calls come from that table; the DNA yielded D and trimming. The table has 800,000 to 950,000 clones, roughly 96% seen once; the top ten hold around 0.25%. In the naive CD8 group, cells lacked CD45RO and were positively selected for CCR7, so terminally differentiated effector memory CD45RA+ cells were left out. As to this clone: Its target is not known.

This TCR was sampled from a man younger than 40 in good health. The chain recombines TRBV14 with TRBJ2-2; 9 bases agree with TRBD2. Input material: naive CD8+ T cells sorted from blood. In nucleotides, the CDR3 is TGTGCCAGCAGCCAAGTTTGGCCGGGACTAGCCACCGGGGAGCTGTTTTTT. It translates to CASSQVWPGLATGELFF.